The 15 T cell receptor beta chains below all came from one sample that was sequenced in a study of cytomegalovirus exposure and HLA in healthy donors. The PCR ran on 60 Vbeta and 13 Jbeta primers. Generated by immunoSEQ multiplex PCR, the TCRdb table keeps only in-frame clones and is missing some. The sample yields 100,000 to 150,000 clones, approximately 83% seen once. Sequencing was done on a sample of PBMCs. The receptors originated from a girl aged 2 to 9 in good health and CMV-seronegative.

The rearrangement uses TRBV5-6 and TRBJ2-5, with D possibly being TRBD2 (5 bases). The end of the DNA fits TRBJ2-7 better, so the J call may be wrong. The CDR3 consists of 12 residues. Germline values: CDR1 SGHDT, CDR2 YYEEEE. CDR3 sequence (DNA): TGTGCCAGCAGCTCCTCGGGGTTCGAGCAGTACTTC. Translated, it gives CASSSSGFEQYF.

The CDR3 bases are TGTGCCAGCAGCACAGGGGGCTATGGCTACACCTTC. Its translation: CASSTGGYGYTF. The J gene is TRBJ1-2, the V gene TRBV28, with TRBD1 matching 8 bases. This CDR3 is 12 amino acids long. Germline-derived CDR1 and CDR2 are MDHEN and SYDVKM. Unmatched junction bases numbered 1, after V lost 6 bases and J lost 4 bases.

Note on this clone: Here the CDR3 omits its conserved ending phenylalanine or tryptophan, so a read error is the likely source. The chain uses TRBV10-3 and TRBJ1-3; 7 nucleotides line up with TRBD1. V was clipped by 7 bases and J by 8 bases; unmatched bases: 8. Germline CDR1 is ENHRY and CDR2 is SYGVKD. The CDR3 length is 13 residues. The CDR3 DNA follows: TGTGCCATCAAAGCAGGGGGGTCGGACACCATATATGTT. It specifies CAIKAGGSDTIYV.

This clone is a singleton in its sample. The genes are TRBV9 and TRBJ2-5; 14 bases match TRBD2. Germline V gene sequence: CDR1 SGDLS, CDR2 YYNGEE. The V and J ends lost 2 bases and 1 base, in that order; junction bases with no gene match: 4. This CDR3 contains 17 residues. The CDR3 sequence is CASSVGTSGSPQETQYF. DNA for the CDR3: TGTGCCAGCAGCGTTGGGACTAGCGGGAGTCCCCAAGAGACCCAGTACTTC.

CDR3 in DNA: TGTGCCAGCAGCTTCAGGGGGCGCGGAGAGACCCAGTACTTC. Translating it yields CASSFRGRGETQYF. V gene TRBV7-2 combines with J gene TRBJ2-5; 8 bases map to TRBD1. Losses at the gene ends were 3 bases for V and 4 bases for J; bases not matched to a gene: 4. Germline assignment: CDR1 SGHTA and CDR2 FQGNSA. This CDR3 has 14 residues.

V is TRBV27 and J is TRBJ1-5; tentatively, D is TRBD1 (5 bases). Trimming stripped 0 bases from V and 4 bases from J, with 13 bases between. The CDR3 loop spans 16 amino acids. Germline CDR1 MNHEY, CDR2 SMNVEV (reference sequence). The chain's CDR3 is CASSLSGGRGNQPQHF. The CDR3 nucleotides read TGTGCCAGCAGTTTATCGGGGGGACGAGGGAATCAGCCCCAGCATTTT.

J is TRBJ2-5 and V is TRBV5-4, with a tentative D call TRBD1 (6 bases). The V gene's germline CDR1 is SGHNT and CDR2 YYREEE (reference sequence). Trimming took off 4 bases at V and 5 bases at J, with 18 bases between the two ends. This CDR3 region has 15 residues. DNA of the CDR3: TGTGCCAGCAGCCCCTGGACAGTCACCCGTGAGACCCAGTACTTC. Its translation: CASSPWTVTRETQYF. Supplemented by reference TRBV5-4 and TRBJ2-5, the full variable domain reads ETGVTQSPTHLIKTRGQQVTLRCSSQSGHNTVSWYQQALGQGPQFIFQYYREEENGRGNFPPRFSGLQFPNYSSELNVNALELDDSALYLCASSPWTVTRETQYFGPGTRLLVL.

The V and J genes are TRBV5-4 and TRBJ2-5, with TRBD1 identical over 8 bases. The J segment lost 4 bases and the V segment lost 4 bases, leaving 6 bases of the junction unmatched. The CDR3 has 14 residues. The germline gives CDR1 SGHNT, CDR2 YYREEE (reference sequence). DNA of the CDR3: TGTGCCAGCAGCACCGGACAGGGTATAGAGACCCAGTACTTC. Translated: CASSTGQGIETQYF.

Only a few counts were recorded for this clone. J is TRBJ2-1 and V is TRBV4-2, with 7 positions matching TRBD2. CDR3 length equals 15 residues. Looked up from germline, CDR1 is LGHNA and CDR2 is YNFKEQ. After removal of 1 base from V and 9 bases from J, the junction contained 9 bases not matched to a gene. CDR3 in DNA: TGTGCCAGCAGCCAAGGGGGCGGGGGTGTTTCTGAGCAGTTCTTC. Amino acids: CASSQGGGGVSEQFF.

The J gene is TRBJ2-7, the V gene TRBV4-1, with 8 nucleotides matching TRBD1. This CDR3 is 14 amino acids long. V lost 6 bases and J lost 2; bases outside the gene matches: 6. Per the germline V gene, CDR1 is MGHRA and CDR2 is YSYEKL. The CDR3 region has the DNA TGCGCCAGCAGACGGACAGGGAGTGCCTACGAGCAGTACTTC. Translating gives CASRRTGSAYEQYF.

This rearrangement joins TRBV27 to TRBJ2-1; the D gene is possibly TRBD2 (5 bases). Trimming stripped 4 bases from V and 6 bases from J, with 10 bases between. This CDR3 contains 13 residues. CDR1 is MNHEY and CDR2 is SMNVEV in the germline V gene (reference sequence). This CDR3 reads CASSSGLLNEQFF. The CDR3 DNA sequence: TGTGCCAGCAGTTCAGGACTCCTCAATGAGCAGTTCTTC.

The V call is TRBV30, the J call TRBJ2-7; 9 bases are a match to TRBD2. This CDR3 has 15 amino acids. CDR1 GTSNPN and CDR2 SVGIG come from the germline V gene (reference sequence). The V segment lost 0 bases and the J segment 1 base; nucleotides outside the gene matches: 4. CDR3 nucleotide sequence: TGTGCCTGGAGTGTAAGGCTAGCGGGATCCTACGAGCAGTACTTC. It encodes CAWSVRLAGSYEQYF.

This chain joins TRBV7-9 and TRBJ2-7; weak D call: TRBD1 (6 bases). Germline V gene lookup returns CDR1 SEHNR and CDR2 FQNEAQ (reference sequence). This CDR3 contains 19 residues. V shed 2 bases and J shed 5 bases, with 28 bases lying between them. The DNA of the CDR3 is TGTGCCAGCAGCTTAACCCCCCCCCAAACTAGAGGAACAGGGAACGAGCAGTACTTC. This translates into CASSLTPPQTRGTGNEQYF.

The CDR3 nucleotides are TGTGCCAGCGGATTAGGCGGGAGGGCAGAGACCCAGTACTTC. Its protein is CASGLGGRAETQYF. The V and J genes are TRBV5-4 and TRBJ2-5; the match to TRBD2 covers 9 bases. The junction had 8 bases not matched to a gene; V was cut back by 7 bases and J by 4 bases. This CDR3 is 14 amino acids long. CDR1 and CDR2 from the germline V gene are SGHNT and YYREEE (reference sequence).

This clone was observed a few times. The chain combines TRBV27 with TRBJ2-4, with 12 bases aligning to TRBD1. The germline V gene encodes CDR1 MNHEY and CDR2 SMNVEV (reference sequence). The V segment lost 5 bases and the J segment 9 bases; nucleotides outside the gene matches: 5. This CDR3 is built from 14 residues. For the CDR3, the DNA is TGTGCCAGCAGTCCCGGGACAGGGGGCAGCATTCAGTACTTC. As protein: CASSPGTGGSIQYF.